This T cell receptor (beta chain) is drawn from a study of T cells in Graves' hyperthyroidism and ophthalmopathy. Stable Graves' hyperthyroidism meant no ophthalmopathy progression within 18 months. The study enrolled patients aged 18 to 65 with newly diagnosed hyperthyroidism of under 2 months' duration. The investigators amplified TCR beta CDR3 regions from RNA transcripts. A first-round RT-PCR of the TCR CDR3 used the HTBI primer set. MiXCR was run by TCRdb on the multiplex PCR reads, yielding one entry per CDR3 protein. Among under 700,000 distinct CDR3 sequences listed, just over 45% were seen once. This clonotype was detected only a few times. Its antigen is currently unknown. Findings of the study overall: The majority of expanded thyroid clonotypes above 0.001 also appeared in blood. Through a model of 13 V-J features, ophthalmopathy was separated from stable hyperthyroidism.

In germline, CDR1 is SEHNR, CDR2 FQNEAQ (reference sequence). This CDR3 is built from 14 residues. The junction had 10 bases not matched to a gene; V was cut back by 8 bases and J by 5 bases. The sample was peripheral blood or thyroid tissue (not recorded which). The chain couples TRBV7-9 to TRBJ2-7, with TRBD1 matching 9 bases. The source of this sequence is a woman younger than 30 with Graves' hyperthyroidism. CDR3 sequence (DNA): TGTGCCAGCCTTGACAGGGGGAGGGCCAACGAGCAGTACTTC. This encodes CASLDRGRANEQYF.